This is a list of T cell receptor beta chains from one sample in a study of blood T cell repertoires in COVID-19. Only in-frame clones appear in the TCRdb table, and some are missing; sequencing was by immunoSEQ multiplex PCR. The sample includes 150,000 to 200,000 clones, around 80% of them seen just once. Input material: peripheral blood. Receptors were obtained from a woman between 65 and 79 years old with COVID-19, enrolled during active disease. Each CDR3 is given with its conserved first and last residue. A D gene is named only where the DNA matches it firmly. The listing skips clone size in some rows; elsewhere it reads once, few, many or a size class.

V gene: TRBV11-2
D gene: NA
clone size: NA
J gene: TRBJ2-7
CDR3 length: 13
CDR3 DNA: TGTGCCAGCAGCTTAGGGGACTTCTACGAGCAGTACTTC
CDR3 protein: CASSLGDFYEQYF

V gene: TRBV9
D gene: NA
clone size: NA
J gene: TRBJ1-2
CDR3 length: 15
CDR3 DNA: TGTGCCAGCAGCGACAGCTGGGAAGGGGCCTATGGCTACACCTTC
CDR3 protein: CASSDSWEGAYGYTF

V gene: TRBV2
D gene: NA
clone size: NA
J gene: TRBJ2-2
CDR3 length: 14
CDR3 DNA: TGTGCCAGCAGTTACACCCTCAGGGCCGGGGAGCTGTTTTTT
CDR3 protein: CASSYTLRAGELFF

V gene: TRBV5-4
D gene: TRBD1
clone size: NA
J gene: TRBJ1-2
CDR3 length: 14
CDR3 DNA: TGTGCCAGCAGCTTTGACAGGGTAGATAACGGCTACACCTTC
CDR3 protein: CASSFDRVDNGYTF

V gene: TRBV25-1
D gene: TRBD1
clone size: NA
J gene: TRBJ2-5
CDR3 length: 15
CDR3 DNA: TGTGCCAGCAGTGATGGACAGGCGTACCAAGAGACCCAGTACTTC
CDR3 protein: CASSDGQAYQETQYF

V gene: TRBV20-1
D gene: NA
clone size: NA
J gene: TRBJ2-2
CDR3 length: 14
CDR3 DNA: TGCAGTGCTAGTGGGGAGCTACACACCGGGGAGCTGTTTTTT
CDR3 protein: CSASGELHTGELFF

V gene: TRBV2
D gene: NA
clone size: NA
J gene: TRBJ1-1
CDR3 length: 14
CDR3 DNA: TGTGCCAGCAACAGGGCCCTTAGGAACACTGAAGCTTTCTTT
CDR3 protein: CASNRALRNTEAFF

V gene: TRBV10-1
D gene: NA
clone size: NA
J gene: TRBJ2-6
CDR3 length: 13
CDR3 DNA: TGCGCCAGCAGGGGGCCAGGGGCCAACGTCCTGACTTTC
CDR3 protein: CASRGPGANVLTF

V gene: TRBV14
D gene: NA
clone size: NA
J gene: TRBJ2-3
CDR3 length: 15
CDR3 DNA: TGTGCCAGCAGACAAGCGGGGACAGCTTCCGATACGCAGTATTTT
CDR3 protein: CASRQAGTASDTQYF

V gene: TRBV3-1/TRBV3-2
D gene: NA
clone size: NA
J gene: TRBJ2-1
CDR3 length: 14
CDR3 DNA: TGTGCCAGCAGCCAAGAGGCCACCTACAATGAGCAGTTCTTC
CDR3 protein: CASSQEATYNEQFF

V gene: TRBV5-4
D gene: TRBD1
clone size: NA
J gene: TRBJ2-5
CDR3 length: 14
CDR3 DNA: TGTGCCAGCAGCATACGGACAGGGACGGAGACCCAGTACTTC
CDR3 protein: CASSIRTGTETQYF

V gene: TRBV7-9
D gene: TRBD1
clone size: NA
J gene: TRBJ2-2
CDR3 length: 16
CDR3 DNA: TGTGCCAGCAGCTTAAGTGACAGGGACGACACCGGGGAGCTGTTTTTT
CDR3 protein: CASSLSDRDDTGELFF

V gene: TRBV9
D gene: TRBD1
clone size: NA
J gene: TRBJ1-1
CDR3 length: 14
CDR3 DNA: TGTGCCAGCAGCATATCGGACAGGGGCACTGAAGCTTTCTTT
CDR3 protein: CASSISDRGTEAFF

V gene: TRBV6-5
D gene: NA
clone size: NA
J gene: TRBJ2-3
CDR3 length: 15
CDR3 DNA: TGTGCCAGCAGTTACTCTGGCGGGTTTGGAGATACGCAGTATTTT
CDR3 protein: CASSYSGGFGDTQYF

V gene: TRBV2
D gene: NA
clone size: NA
J gene: TRBJ2-2
CDR3 length: 14
CDR3 DNA: TGTGCTTTACGGGGAGGGGGAAACACCGGGGAGCTGTTTTTT
CDR3 protein: CALRGGGNTGELFF

V gene: TRBV3-1/TRBV3-2
D gene: TRBD1
clone size: NA
J gene: TRBJ2-3
CDR3 length: 14
CDR3 DNA: TGTGCCAGCAGCCTACAGGGGGCAACAGATACGCAGTATTTT
CDR3 protein: CASSLQGATDTQYF

V gene: TRBV2
D gene: NA
clone size: few
J gene: TRBJ1-6
CDR3 length: 15
CDR3 DNA: TGTGCCAGCACCAGGACAGACAACCCAAATTCACCCCTCCACTTT
CDR3 protein: CASTRTDNPNSPLHF

V gene: TRBV3-1/TRBV3-2
D gene: TRBD2
clone size: few
J gene: TRBJ2-1
CDR3 length: 15
CDR3 DNA: TGTGCCAGCAGCCCGACTAGCGGGTCCTACAATGAGCAGTTCTTC
CDR3 protein: CASSPTSGSYNEQFF

V gene: TRBV6-5
D gene: NA
clone size: NA
J gene: TRBJ1-3
CDR3 length: 15
CDR3 DNA: TGTGCCAGCAGACGCGGGGGTAACTCTGGAAACACCATATATTTT
CDR3 protein: CASRRGGNSGNTIYF

V gene: TRBV4-2
D gene: TRBD1
clone size: NA
J gene: TRBJ1-2
CDR3 length: 17
CDR3 DNA: TGTGCCAGCAGCCATGACGGGACAGGGGTAGCTAACTATGGCTACACCTTC
CDR3 protein: CASSHDGTGVANYGYTF

V gene: TRBV2
D gene: NA
clone size: NA
J gene: TRBJ1-6
CDR3 length: 14
CDR3 DNA: TGTGCCAGCAGTGAGGGGCAGGGAGGTGGACCCCTCCACTTT
CDR3 protein: CASSEGQGGGPLHF

V gene: TRBV12-3/TRBV12-4
D gene: NA
clone size: NA
J gene: TRBJ1-1
CDR3 length: 11
CDR3 DNA: TGTGCCAGCAGGGGGGGGGCTGAAGCTTTCTTT
CDR3 protein: CASRGGAEAFF

V gene: TRBV5-4
D gene: TRBD2
clone size: NA
J gene: TRBJ2-3
CDR3 length: 19
CDR3 DNA: TGTGCCAGCAGCGGGGGACTAGCGGGCCTTCAAGAGGGCACAGATACGCAGTATTTT
CDR3 protein: CASSGGLAGLQEGTDTQYF

V gene: TRBV27
D gene: NA
clone size: once
J gene: TRBJ2-1
CDR3 length: 17
CDR3 DNA: TGTGCCAGCAGTCCACTATCGGGAGCGGGTGCCTACAATGAGCAGTTCTTC
CDR3 protein: CASSPLSGAGAYNEQFF

V gene: TRBV12-3/TRBV12-4
D gene: TRBD1
clone size: few
J gene: TRBJ1-1
CDR3 length: 13
CDR3 DNA: TGTGCCAGCAGGCAGGGGGCAAACACTGAAGCTTTCTTT
CDR3 protein: CASRQGANTEAFF

V gene: TRBV30
D gene: TRBD1
clone size: NA
J gene: TRBJ2-7
CDR3 length: 13
CDR3 DNA: TGTGCCTGGAGTCGACAGGGTTCGGGCGAGCAGTACTTC
CDR3 protein: CAWSRQGSGEQYF

V gene: TRBV2
D gene: NA
clone size: NA
J gene: TRBJ1-4
CDR3 length: 14
CDR3 DNA: TGTGCCAGCCAAAAACAGGGTTGGCGTGAAAAACTGTTTTTT
CDR3 protein: CASQKQGWREKLFF

V gene: TRBV10-3
D gene: NA
clone size: NA
J gene: TRBJ1-1
CDR3 length: 16
CDR3 DNA: TGTGCCATCAGTGGGGAGGGATGCAGGCGTTGTACTGAAGCTTTCTTT
CDR3 protein: CAISGEGCRRCTEAFF

V gene: TRBV4-1
D gene: TRBD1
clone size: NA
J gene: TRBJ1-5
CDR3 length: 14
CDR3 DNA: TGCGCCAGCAGCCAAAGACAGGGGAGTCAGCCCCAGCATTTT
CDR3 protein: CASSQRQGSQPQHF

V gene: TRBV4-2
D gene: NA
clone size: NA
J gene: TRBJ1-1
CDR3 length: 14
CDR3 DNA: TGTGCCAGCAGCCAAGAACCAGTGAACACTGAAGCTTTCTTT
CDR3 protein: CASSQEPVNTEAFF

V gene: TRBV18
D gene: TRBD2
clone size: NA
J gene: TRBJ2-5
CDR3 length: 15
CDR3 DNA: TGTGCCAGCTCACGAACTAGCGGGGGCCAAGAGACCCAGTACTTC
CDR3 protein: CASSRTSGGQETQYF